This T cell receptor (beta chain) was recovered during a study of shared clonotypes between healthy human individuals. On the study more broadly: The study drew on a couple of women and a few men aged 18 to 49 as donors.

Data came from immunoSEQ multiplex PCR; TCRdb stores just in-frame clones and leaves some out. The sample holds about 640,000 clones; more than 70% are singletons and the top ten take 1.8%. From CD4+ cells came CD45RA+ naive and CD45RA-negative memory subsets. Trimming took 5 bases from V and 6 from J, leaving 14 bases between them. Germline lookup yields CDR1 SGHAT and CDR2 FQNNGV. The CDR3 runs to 13 residues. This chain links TRBV11-2 with TRBJ2-7; D gene unclear. This sequence originates from a woman aged 30 to 39 in good health. The sequenced sample was memory CD4+ T cells sorted from blood. Regarding subset: CD45RA-negative fraction. The CDR3, as DNA: TGTGCCAGCAGCCCCGATATAATAAGCGAGCAGTACTTC. The encoded protein is CASSPDIISEQYF.